The clone carrying this T cell receptor (beta chain) was recorded once. Its antigen is still unknown. The protocol was immunoSEQ multiplex PCR, while the TCRdb copy is restricted to in-frame clones and leaves out a portion. The data show some 52,000 clones, around 80% seen once. The J segment lost 2 bases and the V segment lost 3 bases, leaving 12 bases of the junction unmatched. CDR1 is SGHAT and CDR2 is FQDESV in the germline V gene (reference sequence). This CDR3 comprises 17 residues. The data are from a study of T cells in localized non-small cell lung cancer. General observations from the study: Sequencing covered just one tumor region, so heterogeneity cannot be ruled out. A median of 57 of the top 100 tumor clones appeared in adjacent lung, which was paired and uninvolved. The study linked higher blood T cell density to longer overall survival. Uninvolved adjacent lung had higher T cell clonality than tumor and all other tissues.

The chain combines TRBV11-1 with TRBJ1-2; 7 nucleotides align to TRBD1. The sample was PBMCs, taken before any cancer treatment. The clonotype comes from a woman aged 35-75 years with stage II lung adenocarcinoma. This CDR3 reads CASSLKVGTVENYGYTF. The CDR3, as DNA: TGTGCCAGCAGCTTGAAAGTTGGGACAGTCGAAAACTATGGCTACACCTTC. The whole variable domain, remainder taken from reference TRBV11-1 and TRBJ1-2, is EAEVAQSPRYKITEKSQAVAFWCDPISGHATLYWYRQILGQGPELLVQFQDESVVDDSQLPKDRFSAERLKGVDSTLKIQPAELGDSAMYLCASSLKVGTVENYGYTFGSGTRLTVV.